The clone carrying this T cell receptor beta chain was counted a single time. The data were taken from a study of T cell responses to AZD1222 COVID-19 vaccine. The germline CDR1 and CDR2 sequences are KGHSH and LQKENI. CDR3 size: 12 residues. Trimming took off 3 bases at V and 3 bases at J, with 5 bases between the two ends. Method: immunoSEQ multiplex PCR; TCRdb's copy keeps in-frame clones and lacks some. The sample comprises 100,000 or so clones, 80% to 95% of which are singletons, and 2.5% to 3.5% rests with the top ten. This material consisted of peripheral blood, taken 28 days after the second AZD1222 dose. This clonotype was sampled from an adult who received the AZD1222 COVID-19 vaccine. The J gene is TRBJ1-1, the V gene TRBV18, with D unclear. CDR3 region: CASSPLDTEAFF. In DNA form, the CDR3 reads TGTGCCAGCTCACCCCTGGACACTGAAGCTTTCTTT.